The clone carrying this TCR beta chain was picked up a small number of times. These data belong to a study of OX40 agonist ivuxolimab in advanced cancers. Study-wide context: While on treatment, patients had intravenous ivuxolimab at 0.01 to 10 mg/kg every 2 weeks. Hepatocellular carcinoma, melanoma, renal cell or head and neck cancer affected the dose-escalation patients. Partial responses, seen in three patients, involved one hepatocellular carcinoma and two cutaneous melanomas.

V lost 1 base and J lost 0, with 16 bases in between. The CDR3 is made up of 18 amino acids. Germline V gene sequence: CDR1 SGHTA, CDR2 FQGNSA. Autoimmune disease history or systemic immunosuppression barred patients. The method was immunoSEQ multiplex PCR; TCRdb's version includes in-frame clones alone and lacks a portion of them. Of tens of thousands of clones in the sample, approximately 82% are singletons; the top ten hold approximately 6.9%. The receptor was derived from an adult with an advanced solid tumor such as melanoma, head and neck, liver or kidney cancer. Sequenced here: CD4+ or CD8+ T cells sorted from blood, sampled in a trial of the OX40 agonist ivuxolimab. The chain recombines TRBV7-2 with TRBJ2-1; possible D gene TRBD2, 6 bases. CDR3 amino acids: CASSLEGFTGDSYNEQFF. DNA for the CDR3: TGTGCCAGCAGCTTAGAGGGCTTTACGGGAGACTCCTACAATGAGCAGTTCTTC.